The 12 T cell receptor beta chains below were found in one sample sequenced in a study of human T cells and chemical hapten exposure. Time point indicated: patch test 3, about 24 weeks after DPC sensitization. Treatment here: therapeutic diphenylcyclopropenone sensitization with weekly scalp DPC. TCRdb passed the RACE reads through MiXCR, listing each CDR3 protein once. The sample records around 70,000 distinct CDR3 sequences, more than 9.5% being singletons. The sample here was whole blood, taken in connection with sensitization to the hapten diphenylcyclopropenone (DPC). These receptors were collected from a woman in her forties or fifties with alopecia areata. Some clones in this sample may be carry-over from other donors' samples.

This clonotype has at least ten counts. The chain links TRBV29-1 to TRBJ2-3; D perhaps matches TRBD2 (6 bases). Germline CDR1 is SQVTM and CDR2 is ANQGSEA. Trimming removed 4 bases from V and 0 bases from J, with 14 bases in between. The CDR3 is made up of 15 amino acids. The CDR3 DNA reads TGCAGCGTTGCCCCGCTGGCGGGGAGCACAGATACGCAGTATTTT. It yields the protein CSVAPLAGSTDTQYF.

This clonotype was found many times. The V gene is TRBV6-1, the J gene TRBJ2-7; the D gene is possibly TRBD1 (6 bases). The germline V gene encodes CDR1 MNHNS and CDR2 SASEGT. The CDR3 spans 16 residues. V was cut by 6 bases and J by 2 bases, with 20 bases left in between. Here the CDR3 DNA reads TGTGCCAGCAGCGAGAGACCGGGACATAACACCTACGAGCAGTACTTC. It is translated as CASSERPGHNTYEQYF.

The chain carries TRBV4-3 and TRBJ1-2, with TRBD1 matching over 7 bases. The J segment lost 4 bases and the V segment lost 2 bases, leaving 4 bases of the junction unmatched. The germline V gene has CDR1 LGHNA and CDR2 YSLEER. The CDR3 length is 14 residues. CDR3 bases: TGCGCCAGCAGCCAAATGGGACAGAGCTATGGCTACACCTTC. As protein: CASSQMGQSYGYTF.

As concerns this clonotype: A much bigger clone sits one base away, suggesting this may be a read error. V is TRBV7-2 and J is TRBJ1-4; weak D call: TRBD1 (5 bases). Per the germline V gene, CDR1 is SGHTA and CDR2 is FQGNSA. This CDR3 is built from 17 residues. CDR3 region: CAGSPETIGTTNEKLFF. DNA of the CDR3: TGTGCCGGCAGCCCTGAGACGATCGGGACTACTAATGAAAAACTGTTTTTT.

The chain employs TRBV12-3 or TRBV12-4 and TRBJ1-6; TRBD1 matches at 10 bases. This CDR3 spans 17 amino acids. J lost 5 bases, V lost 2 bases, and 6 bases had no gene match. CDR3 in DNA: TGTGCCAGCAGTTTAAGGGGGACAGGGGCGAATAATTCACCCCTCCACTTT. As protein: CASSLRGTGANNSPLHF.

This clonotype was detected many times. The CDR3 is CASSQDGSGGSSYNEQFF. In nucleotides, the CDR3 is TGCGCCAGCAGCCAAGACGGGTCCGGGGGCTCCTCCTACAATGAGCAGTTCTTC. The chain recombines TRBV4-3 with TRBJ2-1, with D perhaps given as TRBD1 or TRBD2 (6 bases each). Germline values: CDR1 LGHNA, CDR2 YSLEER. V was shortened by 0 bases and J by 0 bases, with 15 bases between the two germline ends. CDR3 length: 18 residues.

The CDR3 spells CATKGQGITGELFF. The CDR3 DNA reads TGTGCCACGAAGGGACAGGGGATCACCGGGGAGCTGTTTTTT. The J gene is TRBJ2-2, the V gene TRBV28; 10 bases match TRBD1. The CDR3 is 14 amino acids. Germline V gene data show CDR1 as MDHEN and CDR2 as SYDVKM. With 10 bases clipped from V and 4 bases from J, the junction kept 6 bases outside the gene matches.

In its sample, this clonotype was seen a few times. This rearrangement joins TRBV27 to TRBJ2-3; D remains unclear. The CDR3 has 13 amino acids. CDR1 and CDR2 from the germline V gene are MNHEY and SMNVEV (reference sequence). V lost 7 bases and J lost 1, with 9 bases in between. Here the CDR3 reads CASKREGTDTQYF. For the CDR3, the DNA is TGTGCCAGCAAGCGCGAAGGCACAGATACGCAGTATTTT.

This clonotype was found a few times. Written as DNA, the CDR3 is TGTGCCAGCTCTCCCTTGCAGGCCTTTGGTCAAGTGACTAACTATGGCTACACCTTC. This encodes CASSPLQAFGQVTNYGYTF. V is TRBV18 and J is TRBJ1-2; unclear D gene. Germline assignment: CDR1 KGHSH and CDR2 LQKENI. Trimming stripped 6 bases from V and 0 bases from J, with 26 bases between. The CDR3 is 19 residues long.

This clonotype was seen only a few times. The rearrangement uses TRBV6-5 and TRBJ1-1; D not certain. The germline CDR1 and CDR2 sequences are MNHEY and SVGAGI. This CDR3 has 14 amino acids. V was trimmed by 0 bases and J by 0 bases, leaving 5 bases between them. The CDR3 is CASSYSMLNTEAFF. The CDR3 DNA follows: TGTGCCAGCAGTTACTCGATGCTGAACACTGAAGCTTTCTTT.

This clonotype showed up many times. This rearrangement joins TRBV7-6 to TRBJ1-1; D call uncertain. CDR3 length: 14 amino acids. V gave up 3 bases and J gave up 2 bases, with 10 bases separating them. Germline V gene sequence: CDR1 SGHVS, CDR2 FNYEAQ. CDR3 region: CASSFEVANTEAFF. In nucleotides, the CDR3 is TGTGCCAGCAGCTTCGAGGTGGCAAACACTGAAGCTTTCTTT. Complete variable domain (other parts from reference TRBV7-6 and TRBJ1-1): GAGVSQSPRYKVTKRGQDVALRCDPISGHVSLYWYRQALGQGPEFLTYFNYEAQQDKSGLPNDRFSAERPEGSISTLTIQRTEQRDSAMYRCASSFEVANTEAFFGQGTRLTVV.

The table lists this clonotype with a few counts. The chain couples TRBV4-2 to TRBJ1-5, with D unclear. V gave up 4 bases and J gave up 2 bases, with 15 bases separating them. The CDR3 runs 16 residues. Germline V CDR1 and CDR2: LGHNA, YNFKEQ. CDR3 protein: CASSLRTAGGNQPQHF. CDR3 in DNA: TGTGCCAGCAGCCTAAGGACGGCTGGGGGCAATCAGCCCCAGCATTTT.